This T cell receptor beta chain comes out of a study of T cells in localized non-small cell lung cancer. CDR3 size: 15 residues. Per germline, CDR1 SNHLY and CDR2 FYNNEI. Trimming left V 6 bases short and J 2 bases short, with 13 bases between. TCRdb's copy holds only in-frame clones and misses some; the assay was immunoSEQ multiplex PCR. The sample carries about 59,000 clones, roughly 90% recorded once. The sequenced sample was peripheral blood, obtained before any cancer treatment. The rearrangement uses TRBV2 and TRBJ1-4; D is undetermined. The source of this sequence is a man between 35 and 75 years old with stage I lung adenocarcinoma. CDR3 region: CASSRDGATNEKLFF. The CDR3 DNA reads TGTGCCAGCAGCCGCGACGGTGCGACTAATGAAAAACTGTTTTTT.